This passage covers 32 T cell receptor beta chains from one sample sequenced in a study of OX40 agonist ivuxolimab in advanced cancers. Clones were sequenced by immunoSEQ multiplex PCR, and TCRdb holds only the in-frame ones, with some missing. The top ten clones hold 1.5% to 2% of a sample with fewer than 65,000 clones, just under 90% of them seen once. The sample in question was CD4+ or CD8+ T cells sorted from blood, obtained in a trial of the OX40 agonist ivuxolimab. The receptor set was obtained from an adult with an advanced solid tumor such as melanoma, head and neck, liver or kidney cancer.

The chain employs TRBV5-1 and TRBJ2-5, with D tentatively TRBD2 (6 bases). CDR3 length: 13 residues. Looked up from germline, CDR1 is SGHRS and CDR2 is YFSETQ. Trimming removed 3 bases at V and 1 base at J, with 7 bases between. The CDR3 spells CASSSSAQETQYF. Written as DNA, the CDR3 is TGCGCCAGCAGCTCTAGCGCCCAAGAGACCCAGTACTTC.

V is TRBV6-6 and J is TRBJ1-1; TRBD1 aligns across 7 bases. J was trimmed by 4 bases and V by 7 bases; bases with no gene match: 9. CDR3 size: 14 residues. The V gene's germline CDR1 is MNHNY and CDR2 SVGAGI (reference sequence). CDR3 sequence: CASTPTGSGTEAFF. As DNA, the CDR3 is TGTGCCAGCACTCCGACAGGGTCTGGCACTGAAGCTTTCTTT.

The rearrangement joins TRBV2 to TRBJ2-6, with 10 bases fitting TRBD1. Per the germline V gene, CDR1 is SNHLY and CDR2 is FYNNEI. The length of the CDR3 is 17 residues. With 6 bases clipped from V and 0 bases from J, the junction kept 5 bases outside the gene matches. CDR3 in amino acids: CASSRDRGDSGANVLTF. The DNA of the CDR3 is TGTGCCAGCAGCAGGGACAGGGGAGACTCTGGGGCCAACGTCCTGACTTTC.

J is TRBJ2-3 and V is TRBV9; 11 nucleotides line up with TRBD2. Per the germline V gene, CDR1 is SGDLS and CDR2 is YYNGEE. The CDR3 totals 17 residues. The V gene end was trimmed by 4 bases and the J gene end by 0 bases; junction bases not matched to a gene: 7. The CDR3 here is CASSSGGTSGSTDTQYF. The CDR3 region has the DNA TGTGCCAGCAGCTCGGGGGGGACTAGCGGAAGCACAGATACGCAGTATTTT.

CDR3: CASSSGQGTFTDTQYF. CDR3 DNA: TGTGCCAGCAGCTCCGGCCAGGGGACCTTCACAGATACGCAGTATTTT. The genes are TRBV27 and TRBJ2-3; tentative D call: TRBD1 (6 bases). CDR1 MNHEY and CDR2 SMNVEV come from the germline V gene (reference sequence). The CDR3 consists of 16 residues. V lost 6 bases to trimming and J lost 2 bases, with 18 bases between them.

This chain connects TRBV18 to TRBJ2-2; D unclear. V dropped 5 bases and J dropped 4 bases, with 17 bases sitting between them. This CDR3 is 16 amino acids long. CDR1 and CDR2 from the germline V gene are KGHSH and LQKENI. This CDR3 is CASSVGPPRVTGELFF. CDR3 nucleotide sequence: TGTGCCAGCTCAGTCGGACCTCCACGGGTCACCGGGGAGCTGTTTTTT.

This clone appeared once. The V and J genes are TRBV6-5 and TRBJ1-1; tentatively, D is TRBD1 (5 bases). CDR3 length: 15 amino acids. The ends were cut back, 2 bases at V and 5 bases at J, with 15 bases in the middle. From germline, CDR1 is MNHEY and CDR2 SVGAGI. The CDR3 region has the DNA TGTGCCAGCAGTTACCATAGGGCTGGGGGTACTGAAGCTTTCTTT. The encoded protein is CASSYHRAGGTEAFF.

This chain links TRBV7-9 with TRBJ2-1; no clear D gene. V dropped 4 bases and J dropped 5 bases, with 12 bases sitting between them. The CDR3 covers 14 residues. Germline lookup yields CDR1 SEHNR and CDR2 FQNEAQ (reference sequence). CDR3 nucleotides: TGTGCCAGCAGCTCAATAGGTACGGACAATGAGCAGTTCTTC. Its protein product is CASSSIGTDNEQFF.

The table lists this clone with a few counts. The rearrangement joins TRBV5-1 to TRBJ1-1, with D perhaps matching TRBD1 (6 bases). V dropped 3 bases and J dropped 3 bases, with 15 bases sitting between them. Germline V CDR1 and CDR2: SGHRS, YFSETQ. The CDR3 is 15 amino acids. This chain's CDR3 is CASSYTGFRDTEAFF. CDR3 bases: TGCGCCAGCAGCTATACAGGGTTTCGGGACACTGAAGCTTTCTTT.

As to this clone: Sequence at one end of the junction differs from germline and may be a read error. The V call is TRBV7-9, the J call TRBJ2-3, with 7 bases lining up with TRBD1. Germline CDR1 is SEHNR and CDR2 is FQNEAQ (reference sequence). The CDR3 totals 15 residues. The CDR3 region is CASSADRDNTYTQYF. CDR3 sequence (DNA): TGTGCCAGCAGCGCAGACAGGGATAACACATATACGCAGTATTTT.

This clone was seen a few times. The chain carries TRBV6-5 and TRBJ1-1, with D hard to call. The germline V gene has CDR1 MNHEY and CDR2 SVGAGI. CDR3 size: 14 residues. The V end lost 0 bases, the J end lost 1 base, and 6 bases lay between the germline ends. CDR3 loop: CASSYSETNTEAFF. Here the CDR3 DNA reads TGTGCCAGCAGTTACTCGGAGACGAACACTGAAGCTTTCTTT.

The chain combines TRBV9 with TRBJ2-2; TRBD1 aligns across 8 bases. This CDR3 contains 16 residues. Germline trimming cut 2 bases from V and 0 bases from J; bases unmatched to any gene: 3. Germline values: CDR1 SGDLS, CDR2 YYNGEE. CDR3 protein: CASSVLQGANTGELFF. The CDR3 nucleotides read TGTGCCAGCAGCGTCCTACAGGGGGCGAACACCGGGGAGCTGTTTTTT.

The CDR3 nucleotides are TGTGCCACAACACGAAGGGGGGACGCGGATGAAAAACTGTTTTTT. This translates into CATTRRGDADEKLFF. The chain couples TRBV19 to TRBJ1-4; possibly TRBD1 for D (6 bases). The CDR3 extends over 15 amino acids. From germline, CDR1 is LNHDA and CDR2 SQIVND (reference sequence). Trimming pared 10 bases from V and 6 bases from J, leaving 21 bases between.

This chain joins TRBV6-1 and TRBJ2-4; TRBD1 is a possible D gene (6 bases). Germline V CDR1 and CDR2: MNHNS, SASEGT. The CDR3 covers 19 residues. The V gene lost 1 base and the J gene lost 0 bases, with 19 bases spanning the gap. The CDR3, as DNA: TGTGCCAGCAGTGAAGATCAAGGGGGTGTTGATTTAGCCAAAAACATTCAGTACTTC. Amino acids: CASSEDQGGVDLAKNIQYF.

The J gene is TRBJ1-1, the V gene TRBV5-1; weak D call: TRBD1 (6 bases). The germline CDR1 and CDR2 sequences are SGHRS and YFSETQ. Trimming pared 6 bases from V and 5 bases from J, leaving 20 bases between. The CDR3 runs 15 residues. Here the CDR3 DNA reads TGCGCCAGCAATTCCCTCGAGACAGGCAGGACTGAAGCTTTCTTT. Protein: CASNSLETGRTEAFF.

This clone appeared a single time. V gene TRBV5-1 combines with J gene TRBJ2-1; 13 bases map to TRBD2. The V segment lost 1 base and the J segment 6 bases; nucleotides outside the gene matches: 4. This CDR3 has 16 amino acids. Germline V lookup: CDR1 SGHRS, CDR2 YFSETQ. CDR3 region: CASSLIGTSGTNEQFF. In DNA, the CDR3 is TGCGCCAGCAGCTTGATCGGGACTAGCGGGACCAATGAGCAGTTCTTC.

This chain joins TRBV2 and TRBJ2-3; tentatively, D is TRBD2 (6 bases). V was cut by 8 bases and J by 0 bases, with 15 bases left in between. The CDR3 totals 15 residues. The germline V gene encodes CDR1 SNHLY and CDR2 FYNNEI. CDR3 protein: CASWVGTASTDTQYF. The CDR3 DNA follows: TGTGCCAGCTGGGTCGGGACTGCTAGCACAGATACGCAGTATTTT.

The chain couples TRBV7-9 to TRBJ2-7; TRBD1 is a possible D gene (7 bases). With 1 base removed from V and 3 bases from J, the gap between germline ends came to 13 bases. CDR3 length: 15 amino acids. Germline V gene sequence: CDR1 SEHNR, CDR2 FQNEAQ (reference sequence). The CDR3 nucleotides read TGTGCCAGCAGCTTAGTGGCAGGGGGGATCTACGAGCAGTACTTC. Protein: CASSLVAGGIYEQYF.

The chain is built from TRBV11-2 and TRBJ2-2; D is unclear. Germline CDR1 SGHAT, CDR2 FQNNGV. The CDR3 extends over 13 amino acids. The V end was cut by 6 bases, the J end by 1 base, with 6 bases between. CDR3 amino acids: CASSYLNTGELFF. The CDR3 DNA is TGTGCCAGCAGTTACTTGAACACCGGGGAGCTGTTTTTT.

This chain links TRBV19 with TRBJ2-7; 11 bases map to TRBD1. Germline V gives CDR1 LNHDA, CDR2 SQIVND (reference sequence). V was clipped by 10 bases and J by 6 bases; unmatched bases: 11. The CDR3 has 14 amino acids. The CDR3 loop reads CATRHPGQGVEQYF. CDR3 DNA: TGTGCCACTCGGCATCCGGGACAGGGGGTCGAGCAGTACTTC.

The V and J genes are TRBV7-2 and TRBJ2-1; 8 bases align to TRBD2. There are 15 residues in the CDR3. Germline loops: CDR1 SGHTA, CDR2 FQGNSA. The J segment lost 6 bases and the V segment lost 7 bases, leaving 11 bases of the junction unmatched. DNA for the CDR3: TGTGCCAGCAACTTTGGCGGGGGGCGAGGCAATGAGCAGTTCTTC. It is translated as CASNFGGGRGNEQFF.

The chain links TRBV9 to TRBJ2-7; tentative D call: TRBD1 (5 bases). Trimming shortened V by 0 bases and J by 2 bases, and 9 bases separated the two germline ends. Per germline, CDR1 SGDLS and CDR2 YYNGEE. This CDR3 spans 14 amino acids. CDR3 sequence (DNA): TGTGCCAGCAGCGTAGCCAGGGTTCCCTACGAGCAGTACTTC. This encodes CASSVARVPYEQYF.

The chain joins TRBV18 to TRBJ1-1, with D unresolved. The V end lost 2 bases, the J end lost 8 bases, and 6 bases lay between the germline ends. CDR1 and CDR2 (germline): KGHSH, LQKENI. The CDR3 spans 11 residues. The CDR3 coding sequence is TGTGCCAGCTCACCAGAAGTGGAAGCTTTCTTT. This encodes CASSPEVEAFF.

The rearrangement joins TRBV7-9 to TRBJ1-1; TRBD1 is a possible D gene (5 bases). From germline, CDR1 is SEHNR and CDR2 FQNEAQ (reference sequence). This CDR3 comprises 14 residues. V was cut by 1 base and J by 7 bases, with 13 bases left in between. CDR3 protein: CASSLGWEGNEAFF. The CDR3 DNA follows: TGTGCCAGCAGCTTAGGGTGGGAGGGGAATGAAGCTTTCTTT.

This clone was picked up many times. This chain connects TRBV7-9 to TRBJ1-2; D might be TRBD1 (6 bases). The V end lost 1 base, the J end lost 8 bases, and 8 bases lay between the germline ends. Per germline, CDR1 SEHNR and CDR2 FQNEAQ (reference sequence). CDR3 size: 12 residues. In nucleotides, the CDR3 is TGTGCCAGCAGCTTAGAGCAGGGGGGCTACACCTTC. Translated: CASSLEQGGYTF.

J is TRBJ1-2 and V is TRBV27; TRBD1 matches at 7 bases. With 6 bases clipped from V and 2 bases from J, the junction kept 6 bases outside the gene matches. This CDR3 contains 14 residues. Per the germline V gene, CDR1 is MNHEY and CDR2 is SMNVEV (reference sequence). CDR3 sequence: CASSYQQGNYGYTF. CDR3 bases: TGTGCCAGCAGCTACCAACAGGGGAACTATGGCTACACCTTC.

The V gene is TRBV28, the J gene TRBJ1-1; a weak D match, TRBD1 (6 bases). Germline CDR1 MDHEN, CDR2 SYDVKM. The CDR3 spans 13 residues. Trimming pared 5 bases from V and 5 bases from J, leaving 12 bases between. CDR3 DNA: TGTGCCAGCAGTGGGGGGCCCGTTACTGAAGCTTTCTTT. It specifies CASSGGPVTEAFF.

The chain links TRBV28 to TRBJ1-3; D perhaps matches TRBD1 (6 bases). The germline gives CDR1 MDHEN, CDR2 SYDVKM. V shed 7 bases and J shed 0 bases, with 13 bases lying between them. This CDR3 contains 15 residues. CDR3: CASTDRPSSGNTIYF. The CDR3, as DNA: TGTGCCAGCACAGACAGGCCCAGCTCTGGAAACACCATATATTTT. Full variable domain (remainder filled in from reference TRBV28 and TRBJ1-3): DVKVTQSSRYLVKRTGEKVFLECVQDMDHENMFWYRQDPGLGLRLIYFSYDVKMKEKGDIPEGYSVSREKKERFSLILESASTNQTSMYLCASTDRPSSGNTIYFGEGSWLTVV.

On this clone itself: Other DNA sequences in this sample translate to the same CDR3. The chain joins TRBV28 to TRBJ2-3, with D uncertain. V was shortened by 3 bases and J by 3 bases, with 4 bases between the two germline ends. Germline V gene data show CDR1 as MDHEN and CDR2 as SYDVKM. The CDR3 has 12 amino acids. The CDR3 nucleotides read TGTGCCAGCAGTTTGTCGACAGATACGCAGTATTTT. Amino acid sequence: CASSLSTDTQYF.

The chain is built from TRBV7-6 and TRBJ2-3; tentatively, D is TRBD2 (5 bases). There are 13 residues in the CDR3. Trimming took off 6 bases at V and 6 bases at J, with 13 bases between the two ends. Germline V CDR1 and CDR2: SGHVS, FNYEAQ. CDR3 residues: CASSHPGTDTQYF. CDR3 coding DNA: TGTGCCAGCAGTCACCCGGGAACCGATACGCAGTATTTT.

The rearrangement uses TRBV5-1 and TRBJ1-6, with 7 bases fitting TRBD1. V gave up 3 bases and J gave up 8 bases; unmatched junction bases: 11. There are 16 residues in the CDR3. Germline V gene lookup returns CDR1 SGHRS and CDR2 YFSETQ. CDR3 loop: CASSSGQDLGYSPLHF. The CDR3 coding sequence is TGCGCCAGCAGCTCTGGACAGGATCTAGGTTATTCACCCCTCCACTTT. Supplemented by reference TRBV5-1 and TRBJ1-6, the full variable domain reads KAGVTQTPRYLIKTRGQQVTLSCSPISGHRSVSWYQQTPGQGLQFLFEYFSETQRNKGNFPGRFSGRQFSNSRSEMNVSTLELGDSALYLCASSSGQDLGYSPLHFGNGTRLTVT.

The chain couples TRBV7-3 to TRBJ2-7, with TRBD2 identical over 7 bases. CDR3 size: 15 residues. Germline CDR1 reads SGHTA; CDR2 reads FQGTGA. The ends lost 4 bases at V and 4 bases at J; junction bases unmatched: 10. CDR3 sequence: CASSSYAGVKYEQYF. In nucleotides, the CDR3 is TGTGCCAGCAGCTCCTATGCGGGAGTTAAATACGAGCAGTACTTC.